Listed here are 29 T cell receptor beta chains from one sample, sequenced in a study of T cell responses to AZD1222 COVID-19 vaccine. Libraries were prepared by immunoSEQ multiplex PCR; TCRdb keeps only in-frame clonotypes and omits some of them. The data contain 110,000 to 150,000 clones, about 93% of them singletons. Source: peripheral blood, taken on day 0 of AZD1222 vaccination. The receptors shown here come from an adult in good health.

This rearrangement joins TRBV5-5 to TRBJ1-1; D uncertain. Between the trimmed V and J ends, which lost 4 bases and 3 bases, there was a span of 16 bases. The CDR3 runs to 15 residues. CDR1 and CDR2 (germline): SGHKS, YYEKEE (reference sequence). Here the CDR3 DNA reads TGTGCCAGCAGCCCCCGATCGGGCGGACACACTGAAGCTTTCTTT. Translated: CASSPRSGGHTEAFF.

This clone came up once. DNA of the CDR3: TGTGCCAGCAGCACAACTAGCGTCGGCGGGGAGCTGTTTTTT. It translates to CASSTTSVGGELFF. This chain links TRBV7-2 with TRBJ2-2; TRBD2 matches at 7 bases. From germline, CDR1 is SGHTA and CDR2 FQGNSA. This CDR3 has 14 amino acids. With V trimmed by 5 bases and J by 7 bases, 7 bases remained unmatched.

The V and J genes are TRBV2 and TRBJ1-1, with 12 bases identical to TRBD1. The CDR3 spans 15 residues. CDR1 SNHLY and CDR2 FYNNEI come from the germline V gene. V gave up 7 bases and J gave up 4 bases; unmatched junction bases: 7. The CDR3 loop is CASKRDRGQGTEAFF. The DNA for the CDR3 is TGTGCCAGCAAGCGGGACAGGGGGCAGGGCACTGAAGCTTTCTTT.

This clone showed up just once. The genes are TRBV27 and TRBJ1-4; 8 bases map to TRBD1. Germline values: CDR1 MNHEY, CDR2 SMNVEV (reference sequence). V lost 4 bases and J lost 5; bases outside the gene matches: 3. This CDR3 comprises 14 residues. CDR3 bases: TGTGCCAGCAGTTCCTGGACAGGGAATGAAAAACTGTTTTTT. It is translated as CASSSWTGNEKLFF.

A remark on this clone: At the DNA level, this CDR3 is encoded by other sequences in the same sample as well. This rearrangement joins TRBV19 to TRBJ1-5, with D possibly matching TRBD1 (6 bases). The CDR3 runs to 13 residues. V shed 6 bases and J shed 5 bases, with 11 bases lying between them. CDR1 and CDR2 from the germline V gene are LNHDA and SQIVND (reference sequence). The CDR3 DNA follows: TGTGCCAGTAGCGACCGGGGGCATCAGCCCCAGCATTTT. It codes for CASSDRGHQPQHF. Together with reference TRBV19 and TRBJ1-5, the CDR3 gives the full variable domain: DGGITQSPKYLFRKEGQNVTLSCEQNLNHDAMYWYRQDPGQGLRLIYYSQIVNDFQKGDIAEGYSVSREKKESFPLTVTSAQKNPTAFYLCASSDRGHQPQHFGDGTRLSIL.

This chain uses TRBV9 with TRBJ1-3, with no clear D. Trimming shortened V by 0 bases and J by 4 bases, and 11 bases separated the two germline ends. Germline V CDR1 and CDR2: SGDLS, YYNGEE. The CDR3 length is 15 residues. CDR3 sequence: CASSVDGGRGNTIYF. For the CDR3, the DNA is TGTGCCAGCAGCGTAGATGGAGGGAGAGGAAACACCATATATTTT.

The chain recombines TRBV24-1 with TRBJ2-1; 13 nucleotides align to TRBD2. The V gene end was trimmed by 4 bases and the J gene end by 1 base; junction bases not matched to a gene: 6. Per the germline V gene, CDR1 is KGHDR and CDR2 is SFDVKD. The CDR3 has 18 amino acids. Here the CDR3 reads CATSDRLAGGLSYNEQFF. The CDR3 region has the DNA TGTGCCACCAGTGACCGACTAGCGGGGGGCCTTTCCTACAATGAGCAGTTCTTC.

This sequence joins TRBV3-1 (or the pseudogene TRBV3-2) and TRBJ1-5; 8 nucleotides agree with TRBD1. V gave up 1 base and J gave up 5 bases; unmatched junction bases: 4. The CDR3 is 15 amino acids. CDR1 LGHDT and CDR2 YNNKEL come from the germline V gene (reference sequence). The CDR3 nucleotides read TGTGCCAGCAGCCAAGGCGGGACAGGTTATCAGCCCCAGCATTTT. Translating it yields CASSQGGTGYQPQHF.

J is TRBJ1-1 and V is TRBV7-2; TRBD1 aligns across 7 bases. In germline, CDR1 is SGHTA, CDR2 FQGNSA. J lost 7 bases, V lost 2 bases, and 10 bases had no gene match. The CDR3 length is 15 residues. The CDR3 DNA sequence: TGTGCCAGCAGCTTAACGGTTTGGGACAGCGATGAAGCTTTCTTT. Protein product: CASSLTVWDSDEAFF.

The chain is built from TRBV5-5 and TRBJ1-1, with 8 bases lining up with TRBD1. The germline V gene encodes CDR1 SGHKS and CDR2 YYEKEE (reference sequence). V was clipped by 4 bases and J by 3 bases; unmatched bases: 5. The CDR3 extends over 14 amino acids. The CDR3 sequence: CASSSGQGYTEAFF. The DNA of the CDR3 is TGTGCCAGCAGCAGCGGACAGGGCTACACTGAAGCTTTCTTT.

This rearrangement joins TRBV9 to TRBJ2-5; possible D gene TRBD2, 5 bases. The CDR3 is made up of 14 amino acids. V was cut by 3 bases and J by 7 bases, with 16 bases left in between. Germline assignment: CDR1 SGDLS and CDR2 YYNGEE. DNA for the CDR3: TGTGCCAGCAGCGGGTCGGCTCGCGAGGGGACCCAGTACTTC. It codes for CASSGSAREGTQYF.

DNA for the CDR3: TGTGCCAGCAGCCCTGGGACAGGGCGAGGGTATGGCTACACCTTC. This gives the protein CASSPGTGRGYGYTF. V is TRBV28 and J is TRBJ1-2; 9 bases match TRBD1. CDR3 length equals 15 residues. The germline CDR1 and CDR2 sequences are MDHEN and SYDVKM. V dropped 6 bases and J dropped 5; count of bases not matched to a gene: 10.

Here the CDR3 DNA reads TGCGCCAGCAGTCAATCTCGGGACTCCGGGGACCACGAGCAGTACTTC. It yields the protein CASSQSRDSGDHEQYF. The chain couples TRBV23-1 to TRBJ2-7, with D maybe TRBD2 (6 bases). TRBV23-1 falls under the ORF class, with uncertain function. V was shortened by 0 bases and J by 5 bases, with 17 bases between the two germline ends. The length of the CDR3 is 16 residues.

This chain links TRBV30 with TRBJ2-7, with 8 bases that match TRBD2. The CDR3 loop spans 18 amino acids. The germline V gene encodes CDR1 GTSNPN and CDR2 SVGIG (reference sequence). J gave up 4 bases and V 1 base, and 18 bases lay outside the gene matches. The CDR3 here is CAWSGPGTGSAGEYEQYF. The CDR3 DNA follows: TGTGCCTGGAGTGGCCCGGGAACCGGGTCAGCGGGAGAATACGAGCAGTACTTC.

J is TRBJ2-1 and V is TRBV11-2; D is uncertain. V dropped 0 bases and J dropped 0 bases, with 12 bases sitting between them. CDR1 and CDR2 from the germline V gene are SGHAT and FQNNGV. The CDR3 runs 17 residues. Written as DNA, the CDR3 is TGTGCCAGCAGCTTAGATCCCGGCGGAAGCTCCTACAATGAGCAGTTCTTC. Protein: CASSLDPGGSSYNEQFF.

The V gene is TRBV27, the J gene TRBJ1-3; D uncertain. V gave up 6 bases and J gave up 3 bases, with 21 bases separating them. CDR3 length: 17 amino acids. Germline CDR1 is MNHEY and CDR2 is SMNVEV (reference sequence). In DNA form, the CDR3 reads TGTGCCAGCAGCCAACGAAGGGCACGAGGAAGTGGAAACACCATATATTTT. Amino acid sequence: CASSQRRARGSGNTIYF.

The chain carries TRBV19 and TRBJ2-2, with 13 positions matching TRBD2. Unmatched junction bases numbered 4, after V lost 4 bases and J lost 5 bases. This CDR3 has 16 residues. Germline assignment: CDR1 LNHDA and CDR2 SQIVND (reference sequence). The CDR3 bases are TGTGCCAGTAGTACGAGACTAGCGGGAGGTACCGGGGAGCTGTTTTTT. Encoded protein: CASSTRLAGGTGELFF.

V is TRBV12-3 or TRBV12-4 and J is TRBJ1-4; the D is unclear. Trimming shortened V by 2 bases and J by 5 bases, and 6 bases separated the two germline ends. This CDR3 region has 13 residues. The CDR3 reads CASSLRQNEKLFF. CDR3 nucleotide sequence: TGTGCCAGCAGTTTAAGGCAGAATGAAAAACTGTTTTTT.

The rearrangement uses TRBV3-1 (or the pseudogene TRBV3-2) and TRBJ1-1; tentatively, D is TRBD1 (5 bases). Trimming shortened V by 8 bases and J by 3 bases, and 10 bases separated the two germline ends. CDR3 size: 12 residues. Germline values: CDR1 LGHDT, CDR2 YNNKEL (reference sequence). CDR3 amino acids: CASGTYDTEAFF. In DNA, the CDR3 is TGTGCCAGCGGGACGTACGACACTGAAGCTTTCTTT.

The J gene is TRBJ2-6, the V gene TRBV18; D is unclear. The V gene lost 5 bases and the J gene lost 0 bases, with 17 bases spanning the gap. Per the germline V gene, CDR1 is KGHSH and CDR2 is LQKENI. This CDR3 comprises 18 residues. Here the CDR3 reads CASSATGPTYSGANVLTF. DNA for the CDR3: TGTGCCAGCTCAGCGACCGGGCCCACCTACTCTGGGGCCAACGTCCTGACTTTC.

The CDR3 here is CASSSQASYEQYF. DNA of the CDR3: TGTGCCAGCAGCTCACAGGCTTCCTACGAGCAGTACTTC. The chain has TRBV7-2 and TRBJ2-7; perhaps TRBD1 as D (5 bases). Per germline, CDR1 SGHTA and CDR2 FQGNSA. The ends were cut back, 4 bases at V and 1 base at J, with 8 bases in the middle. This CDR3 contains 13 residues.

V usage is TRBV19 and J usage is TRBJ2-7; the D gene is possibly TRBD1 (5 bases). CDR3 length: 15 residues. Germline CDR1 is LNHDA and CDR2 is SQIVND (reference sequence). Trimming shortened V by 1 base and J by 6 bases, and 16 bases separated the two germline ends. In DNA form, the CDR3 reads TGTGCCAGTAGTATAGGTCTGGGGCCTCGAACCGAGCAGTACTTC. Protein sequence: CASSIGLGPRTEQYF.

The rearrangement uses TRBV27 and TRBJ2-5, with TRBD2 matching over 9 bases. The CDR3 consists of 17 residues. Germline-derived CDR1 and CDR2 are MNHEY and SMNVEV (reference sequence). Trimming took 8 bases from V and 5 from J; bases not matched to a gene: 18. The CDR3 loop is CASATLAGARWTETQYF. The DNA of the CDR3 is TGTGCCAGCGCAACGTTAGCGGGAGCTCGATGGACGGAGACCCAGTACTTC.

The V call is TRBV5-1, the J call TRBJ2-7; D is unclear. Trimming stripped 4 bases from V and 3 bases from J, with 14 bases between. This CDR3 has 14 residues. Germline values: CDR1 SGHRS, CDR2 YFSETQ. The CDR3 region is CASSPGASVYEQYF. The DNA for the CDR3 is TGCGCCAGCAGCCCCGGAGCATCGGTCTACGAGCAGTACTTC.

V usage is TRBV7-3 and J usage is TRBJ2-3; 9 nucleotides agree with TRBD1. J lost 1 base, V lost 5 bases, and 4 bases had no gene match. CDR1 SGHTA and CDR2 FQGTGA come from the germline V gene. The CDR3 length is 15 residues. Written as DNA, the CDR3 is TGTGCCAGCAGCCCTCGACAGGGGGGCACAGATACGCAGTATTTT. Its translation: CASSPRQGGTDTQYF.

The rearrangement uses TRBV18 and TRBJ2-7, with D maybe TRBD2 (5 bases). Trimming pared 3 bases from V and 0 bases from J, leaving 12 bases between. The CDR3 consists of 15 residues. Looked up from germline, CDR1 is KGHSH and CDR2 is LQKENI. Here the CDR3 reads CASSPGGVISYEQYF. The CDR3 nucleotides are TGTGCCAGCTCACCTGGAGGAGTCATCTCCTACGAGCAGTACTTC.

On this clone: Because the CDR3's place on the DNA is in doubt, the DNA is left out and the CDR3 is given as listed by TCRdb. V is TRBV9 and J is TRBJ1-2. The germline V gene encodes CDR1 SGDLS and CDR2 YYNGEE. Termini included, the CDR3 measures 13 amino acids. The CDR3 is CASSVALGTAELF.

The V gene is TRBV12-3 or TRBV12-4, the J gene TRBJ2-7; D is uncertain. Trimming left V 6 bases short and J 2 bases short, with 8 bases between. This CDR3 comprises 12 residues. As DNA, the CDR3 is TGTGCCAGCAGCAGCCTTCCCTACGAGCAGTACTTC. As protein: CASSSLPYEQYF.

This rearrangement joins TRBV28 to TRBJ1-5; 7 bases fit TRBD1. The V gene end was trimmed by 8 bases and the J gene end by 2 bases; junction bases not matched to a gene: 6. The V gene's germline CDR1 is MDHEN and CDR2 SYDVKM. The CDR3 loop spans 14 amino acids. Here the CDR3 reads CASLNQGGNQPQHF. CDR3 nucleotides: TGTGCCAGCTTGAACCAGGGGGGCAATCAGCCCCAGCATTTT.